Each of the 6 T cell receptor beta chains below was sequenced from the same sample in a study of neurological immune-mediated disorders. TCRdb processed the 5' RACE reads anew with MiXCR; each CDR3 protein has one entry. The sample holds 55,000 to 70,000 distinct CDR3 sequences, approximately 10% seen once. Sequenced input: PBMCs. The receptor set was obtained from a man aged 55 to 70 in good health.

This clonotype was seen at least ten times. This chain uses TRBV7-2 with TRBJ2-1; D is unclear. The V end was cut by 0 bases, the J end by 7 bases, with 10 bases between. The germline CDR1 and CDR2 sequences are SGHTA and FQGNSA. There are 14 residues in the CDR3. CDR3 sequence (DNA): TGTGCCAGCAGCTTAGCGCTCGCGGCGAATGAGCAGTTCTTC. Its translation: CASSLALAANEQFF.

This clonotype was counted at least ten times. This chain links TRBV5-1 with TRBJ2-2, with 10 bases that match TRBD1. The V gene end was trimmed by 1 base and the J gene end by 3 bases; junction bases not matched to a gene: 3. The CDR3 sequence is 16 residues long. Germline V gives CDR1 SGHRS, CDR2 YFSETQ. The CDR3 DNA reads TGCGCCAGCAGCTTGTATGGGACAGGGGACACCGGGGAGCTGTTTTTT. Translating it yields CASSLYGTGDTGELFF.

This clonotype was seen at least ten times. The CDR3, as DNA: TGTGCCAGCAGCTTAGCGCTGGGCGGGGGACGCAGCACAGATACGCAGTATTTT. This codes for CASSLALGGGRSTDTQYF. This chain connects TRBV7-2 to TRBJ2-3, with 7 nucleotides matching TRBD2. The trim removed 0 bases at V and 0 bases at J, leaving 9 bases unmatched. The CDR3 extends over 18 amino acids. Per the germline V gene, CDR1 is SGHTA and CDR2 is FQGNSA.

This clonotype was counted at least ten times. This chain joins TRBV7-9 and TRBJ2-7; perhaps TRBD2 as D (7 bases). V lost 4 bases and J 4 bases, leaving 20 bases between the germline ends. This CDR3 is built from 16 residues. The germline V gene has CDR1 SEHNR and CDR2 FQNEAQ (reference sequence). In DNA form, the CDR3 reads TGTGCCAGCAGCTCCGCCTGGGGGGGGCGAGTGTACGAGCAGTACTTC. This codes for CASSSAWGGRVYEQYF.

In this sample, this clonotype turned up many times. The chain recombines TRBV6-5 with TRBJ2-3; D gene uncertain. This CDR3 is 15 amino acids long. Germline V gives CDR1 MNHEY, CDR2 SVGAGI. V lost 7 bases, J lost 2 bases, and 16 bases lay in between. The CDR3 DNA follows: TGTGCCAGCATTTCAAAAGGGCCAGCCACAGATACGCAGTATTTT. This gives the protein CASISKGPATDTQYF.

This clonotype was counted many times. This chain's CDR3 is CASSFRAGDEQYF. CDR3 nucleotides: TGTGCCAGCAGCTTCCGAGCTGGCGACGAGCAGTACTTC. V is TRBV11-2 and J is TRBJ2-7; D is unresolved. This CDR3 has 13 residues. Germline V gene lookup returns CDR1 SGHAT and CDR2 FQNNGV. Trimming stripped 3 bases from V and 5 bases from J, with 11 bases between.